The clone carrying this T cell receptor beta chain has more than one count but fewer than ten. Its antigen is not known. It was 5'RACE with constant-segment primers that produced the TCR alpha and TCR beta cDNA libraries, which carried sample barcodes and UMIs. MiXCR was run by TCRdb on the 5' RACE reads, yielding one entry per CDR3 protein. Of hundreds of thousands of distinct CDR3 sequences listed, 20% to 30% were seen once; the top ten hold approximately 12%. The record originates from a study of T-cell memory formation after mild COVID-19. At the level of the study: TCR clusters largely stayed donor specific.

The CDR3 is 14 amino acids. V was pared by 6 bases and J by 4 bases, with 3 bases of the junction left unmatched. Findings and caveats of the study: Some responding clones appeared in pre-infection memory, suggesting cross-reactive memory joined.

The chain carries TRBV12-3 or TRBV12-4 and TRBJ2-1; 10 positions agree with TRBD2. The sample taken for sequencing was PBMCs or a T cell subset sorted from them (not recorded which). The receptor comes from an adult woman who had mild COVID-19 (a few samples of this study predate the infection). Cell type and time point are not known. CDR3 residues: CASRSGGAYNEQFF. The CDR3 DNA reads TGTGCCAGCAGGAGCGGGGGGGCGTACAATGAGCAGTTCTTC.